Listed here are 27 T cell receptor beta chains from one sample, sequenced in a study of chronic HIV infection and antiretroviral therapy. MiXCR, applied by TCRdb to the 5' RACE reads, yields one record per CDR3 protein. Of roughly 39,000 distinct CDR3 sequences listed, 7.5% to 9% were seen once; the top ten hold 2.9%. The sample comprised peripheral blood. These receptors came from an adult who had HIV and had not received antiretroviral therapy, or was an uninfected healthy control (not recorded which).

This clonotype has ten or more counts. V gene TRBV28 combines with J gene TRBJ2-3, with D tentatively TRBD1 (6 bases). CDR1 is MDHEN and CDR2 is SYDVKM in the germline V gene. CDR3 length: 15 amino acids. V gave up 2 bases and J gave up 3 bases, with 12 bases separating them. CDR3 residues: CASSLEVRGTDTQYF. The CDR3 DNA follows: TGTGCCAGCAGTTTAGAGGTCAGGGGAACAGATACGCAGTATTTT.

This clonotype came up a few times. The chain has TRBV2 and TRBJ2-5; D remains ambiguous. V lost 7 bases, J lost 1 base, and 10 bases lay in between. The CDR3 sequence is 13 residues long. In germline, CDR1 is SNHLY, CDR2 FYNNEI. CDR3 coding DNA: TGTGCCAGCACCACTATACCCCAAGAGACCCAGTACTTC. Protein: CASTTIPQETQYF. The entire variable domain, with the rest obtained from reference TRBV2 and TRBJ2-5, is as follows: EPEVTQTPSHQVTQMGQEVILRCVPISNHLYFYWYRQILGQKVEFLVSFYNNEISEKSEIFDDQFSVERPDGSNFTLKIRSTKLEDSAMYFCASTTIPQETQYFGPGTRLLVL.

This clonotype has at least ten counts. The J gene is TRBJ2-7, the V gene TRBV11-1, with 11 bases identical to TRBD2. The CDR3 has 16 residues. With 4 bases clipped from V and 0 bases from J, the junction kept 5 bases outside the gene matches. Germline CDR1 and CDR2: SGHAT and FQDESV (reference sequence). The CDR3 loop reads CASSSSTSGTSYEQYF. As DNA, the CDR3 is TGTGCCAGCAGCTCGTCGACTAGCGGGACCTCCTACGAGCAGTACTTC.

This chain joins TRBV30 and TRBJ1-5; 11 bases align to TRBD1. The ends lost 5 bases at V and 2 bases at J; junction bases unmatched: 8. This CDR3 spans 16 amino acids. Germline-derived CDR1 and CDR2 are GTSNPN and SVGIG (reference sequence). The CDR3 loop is CAWGTGGTYGNQPQHF. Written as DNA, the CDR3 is TGTGCCTGGGGGACAGGGGGGACCTATGGCAATCAGCCCCAGCATTTT.

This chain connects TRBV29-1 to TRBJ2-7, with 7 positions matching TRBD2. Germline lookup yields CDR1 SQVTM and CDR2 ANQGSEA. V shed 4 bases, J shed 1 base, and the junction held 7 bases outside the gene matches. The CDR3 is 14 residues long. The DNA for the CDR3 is TGCAGCGTTGCCCGAGGGACTATTTCCTACGAGCAGTACTTC. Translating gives CSVARGTISYEQYF.

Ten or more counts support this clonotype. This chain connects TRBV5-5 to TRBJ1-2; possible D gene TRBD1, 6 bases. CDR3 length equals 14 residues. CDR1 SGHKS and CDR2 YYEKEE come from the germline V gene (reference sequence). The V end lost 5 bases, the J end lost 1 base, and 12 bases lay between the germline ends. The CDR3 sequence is CASSLQGINYGYTF. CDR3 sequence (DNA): TGTGCCAGCAGTTTACAGGGAATTAACTATGGCTACACCTTC.

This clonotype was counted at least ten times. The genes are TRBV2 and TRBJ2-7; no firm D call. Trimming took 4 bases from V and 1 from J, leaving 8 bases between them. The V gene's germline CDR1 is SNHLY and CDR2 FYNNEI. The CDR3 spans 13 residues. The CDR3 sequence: CASSVVQSYEQYF. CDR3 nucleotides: TGTGCCAGCAGTGTAGTACAATCCTACGAGCAGTACTTC.

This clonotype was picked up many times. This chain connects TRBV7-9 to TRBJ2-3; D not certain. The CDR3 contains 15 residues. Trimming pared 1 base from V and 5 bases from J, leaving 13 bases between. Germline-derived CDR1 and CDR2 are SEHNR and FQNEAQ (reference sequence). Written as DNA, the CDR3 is TGTGCCAGCAGCTTAGGAGCGTTGGCGGAAGATACGCAGTATTTT. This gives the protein CASSLGALAEDTQYF.

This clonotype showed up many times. The CDR3 nucleotides are TGTGCCAGCAGCTTAGATCAGACCGGGACCCCCGCAAACTATGGCTACACCTTC. This gives the protein CASSLDQTGTPANYGYTF. The chain has TRBV7-8 and TRBJ1-2; D may be TRBD1 (5 bases). Germline CDR1 SGHVS, CDR2 FQNEAQ. The CDR3 extends over 18 amino acids. Trimming took 1 base from V and 2 from J, leaving 20 bases between them.

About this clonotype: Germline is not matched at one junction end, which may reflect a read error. The CDR3 bases are TGTGCCATCCAGGGTTCGGGCAATCAGCCCCAGAATTTT. It yields the protein CAIQGSGNQPQNF. The V gene is TRBV24-1, the J gene TRBJ1-5, with a possible D match to TRBD1 (5 bases). CDR1 is KGHDR, CDR2 SFDVKD, per germline. The CDR3 is 13 amino acids.

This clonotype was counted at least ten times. CDR3 sequence: CSVGGGADYNEQFF. CDR3 DNA sequence: TGCAGCGTTGGGGGGGGAGCGGACTACAATGAGCAGTTCTTC. V and J are TRBV29-1 and TRBJ2-1; 7 bases are shared with TRBD2. This CDR3 has 14 residues. V was clipped by 4 bases and J by 3 bases; unmatched bases: 6. Germline CDR1 reads SQVTM; CDR2 reads ANQGSEA.

The CDR3 sequence: CASRATGDTQYF. In nucleotides, the CDR3 is TGTGCCAGCAGAGCCACTGGGGATACGCAGTATTTT. The chain combines TRBV2 with TRBJ2-3; no reliable D call. Germline V gene data show CDR1 as SNHLY and CDR2 as FYNNEI. This CDR3 has 12 residues. The V end was cut by 6 bases, the J end by 6 bases, with 10 bases between.

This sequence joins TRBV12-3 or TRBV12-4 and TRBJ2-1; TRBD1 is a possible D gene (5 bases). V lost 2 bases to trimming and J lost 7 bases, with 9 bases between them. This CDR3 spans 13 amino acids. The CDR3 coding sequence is TGTGCCAGCAGTTTAAGGGGTGAGAATGAGCAGTTCTTC. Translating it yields CASSLRGENEQFF.

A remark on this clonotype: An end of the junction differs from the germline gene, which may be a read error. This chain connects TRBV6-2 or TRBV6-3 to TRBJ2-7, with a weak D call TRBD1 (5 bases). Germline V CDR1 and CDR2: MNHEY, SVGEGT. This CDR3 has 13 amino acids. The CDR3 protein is CASSPQGSYERYF. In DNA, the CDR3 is TGTGCCAGCAGTCCTCAGGGTTCCTACGAGCGGTACTTC.

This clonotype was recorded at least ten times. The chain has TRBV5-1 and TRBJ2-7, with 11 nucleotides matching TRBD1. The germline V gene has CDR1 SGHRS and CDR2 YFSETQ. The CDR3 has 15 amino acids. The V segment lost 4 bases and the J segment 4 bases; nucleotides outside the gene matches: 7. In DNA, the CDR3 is TGCGCCAGCAGCCCTGGACAGGGGGCATTATACGAGCAGTACTTC. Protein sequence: CASSPGQGALYEQYF. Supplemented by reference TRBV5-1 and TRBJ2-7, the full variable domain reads KAGVTQTPRYLIKTRGQQVTLSCSPISGHRSVSWYQQTPGQGLQFLFEYFSETQRNKGNFPGRFSGRQFSNSRSEMNVSTLELGDSALYLCASSPGQGALYEQYFGPGTRLTVT.

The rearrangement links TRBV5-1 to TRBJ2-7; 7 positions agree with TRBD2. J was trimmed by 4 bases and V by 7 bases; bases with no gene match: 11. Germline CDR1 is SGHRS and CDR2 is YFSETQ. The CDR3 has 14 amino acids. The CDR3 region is CASGVGGRGYEQYF. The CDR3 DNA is TGCGCCAGCGGGGTCGGAGGGAGGGGTTACGAGCAGTACTTC.

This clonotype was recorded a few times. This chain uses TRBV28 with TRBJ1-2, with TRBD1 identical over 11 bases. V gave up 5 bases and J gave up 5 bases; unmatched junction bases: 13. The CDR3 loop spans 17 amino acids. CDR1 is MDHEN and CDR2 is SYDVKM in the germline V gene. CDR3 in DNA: TGTGCCAGCAGTCATTATGTGGGACAGGGGGTGAAGTATGGCTACACCTTC. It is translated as CASSHYVGQGVKYGYTF.

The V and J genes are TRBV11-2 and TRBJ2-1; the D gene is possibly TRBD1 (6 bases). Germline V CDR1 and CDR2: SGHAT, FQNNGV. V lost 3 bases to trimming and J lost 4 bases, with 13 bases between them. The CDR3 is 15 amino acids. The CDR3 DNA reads TGTGCCAGCAGCTTTATCAGCGGACAGTACAATGAGCAGTTCTTC. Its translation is CASSFISGQYNEQFF.

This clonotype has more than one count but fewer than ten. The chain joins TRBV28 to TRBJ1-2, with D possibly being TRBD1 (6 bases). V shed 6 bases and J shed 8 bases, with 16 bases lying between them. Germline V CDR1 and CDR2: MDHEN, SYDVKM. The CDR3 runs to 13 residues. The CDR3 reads CASRVHGGGGYTF. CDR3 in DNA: TGTGCCAGCAGGGTCCACGGGGGCGGGGGCTACACCTTC.

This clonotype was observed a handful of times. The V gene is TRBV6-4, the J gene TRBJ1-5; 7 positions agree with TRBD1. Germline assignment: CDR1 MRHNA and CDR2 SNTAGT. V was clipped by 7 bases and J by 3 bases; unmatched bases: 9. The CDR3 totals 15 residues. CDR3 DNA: TGTGCCAGCAATACCCAGGGGGACCTCAATCAGCCCCAGCATTTT. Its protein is CASNTQGDLNQPQHF.

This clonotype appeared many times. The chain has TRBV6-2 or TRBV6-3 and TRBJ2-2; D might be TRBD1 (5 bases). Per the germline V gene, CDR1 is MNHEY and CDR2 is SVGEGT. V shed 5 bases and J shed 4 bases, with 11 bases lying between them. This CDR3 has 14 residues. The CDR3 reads CASSPDIATGELFF. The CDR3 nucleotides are TGTGCCAGCAGTCCGGACATCGCCACCGGGGAGCTGTTTTTT.

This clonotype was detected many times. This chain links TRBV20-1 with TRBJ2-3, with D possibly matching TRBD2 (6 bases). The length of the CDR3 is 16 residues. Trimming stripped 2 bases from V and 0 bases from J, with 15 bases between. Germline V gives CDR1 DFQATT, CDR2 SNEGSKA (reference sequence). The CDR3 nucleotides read TGCAGTGCTAGACCTTCGGGAGTACGTAGCACAGATACGCAGTATTTT. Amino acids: CSARPSGVRSTDTQYF.

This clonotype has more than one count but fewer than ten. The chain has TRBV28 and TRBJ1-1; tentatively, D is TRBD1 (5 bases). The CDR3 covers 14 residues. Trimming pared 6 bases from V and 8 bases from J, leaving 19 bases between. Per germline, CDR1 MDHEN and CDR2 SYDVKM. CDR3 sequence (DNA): TGTGCCAGCAGCTCCTTTTGGACAAGTCCGGAAGCTTTCTTT. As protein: CASSSFWTSPEAFF.

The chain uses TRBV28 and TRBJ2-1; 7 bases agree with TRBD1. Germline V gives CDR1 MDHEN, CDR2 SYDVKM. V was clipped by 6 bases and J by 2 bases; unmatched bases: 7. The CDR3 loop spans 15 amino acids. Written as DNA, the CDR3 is TGTGCCAGCAGGGTCGTAAGGGGGCCCTACAATGAGCAGTTCTTC. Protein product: CASRVVRGPYNEQFF.

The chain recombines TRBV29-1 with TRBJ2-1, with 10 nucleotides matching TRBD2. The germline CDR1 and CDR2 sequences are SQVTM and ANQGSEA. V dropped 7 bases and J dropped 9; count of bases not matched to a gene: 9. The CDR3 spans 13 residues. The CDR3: CSGGASGSFEQFF. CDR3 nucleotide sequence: TGCAGCGGGGGGGCTAGCGGGAGTTTTGAGCAGTTCTTC.

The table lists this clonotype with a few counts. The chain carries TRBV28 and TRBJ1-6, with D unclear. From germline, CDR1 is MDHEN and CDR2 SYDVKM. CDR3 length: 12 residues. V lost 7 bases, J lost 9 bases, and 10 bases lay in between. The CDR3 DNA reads TGTGCCAGCACGGGATTTAGTTCACCCCTCCACTTT. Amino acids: CASTGFSSPLHF.

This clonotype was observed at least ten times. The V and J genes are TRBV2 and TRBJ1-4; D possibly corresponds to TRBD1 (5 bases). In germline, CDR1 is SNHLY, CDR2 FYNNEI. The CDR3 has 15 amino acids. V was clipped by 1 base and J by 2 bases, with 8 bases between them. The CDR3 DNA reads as TGTGCCAGCAGTGAAGGAGGGGCGACTAATGAAAAACTGTTTTTT. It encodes CASSEGGATNEKLFF.